The rows below give T cell receptor beta chains drawn from one sample of a study of vaccination and CD4 T cells after COVID-19. TCRdb passed the PCR reads through MiXCR, listing each CDR3 protein once. This table has more than 20,000 distinct CDR3 sequences, 43% appearing once. No cognate antigen is known for these TCRs. The sequenced sample was CD4+ T cells from blood, cultured in vitro. These receptors all come from a human donor who had recovered from COVID-19. The CDR3 runs from the conserved cysteine through the conserved F or W. D genes are given only for firm matches. The size entry is marked missing in some rows and otherwise reads once, few, many or a size class.

>11|-|TRBV28|few|TRBJ2-7
CASSGNYEQYF
>12|-|TRBV6-1|few|TRBJ1-2
CASSPGGYGYTF
>13|-|TRBV7-8|few|TRBJ1-1
CASSLPGNTEAFF
>13|TRBD1|TRBV19|-|TRBJ2-3
CASSIEPGGTQYF
>16|TRBD1|TRBV9|-|TRBJ2-1
CASSVVPTGSYNEQFF
>15|-|TRBV5-4|-|TRBJ2-3
CASSPLGGSTDTQYF
>17|-|TRBV10-3|-|TRBJ1-2
CAISESTLRDREYGYTF
>13|-|TRBV7-2|medium-sized|TRBJ1-5
CASSLRGNQPQHF
>14|-|TRBV5-1|-|TRBJ2-1
CASSLADRFDEQFF
>16|TRBD2|TRBV5-1|-|TRBJ2-7
CASSLEMAGGHYEQYF
>20|TRBD2|TRBV7-2|-|TRBJ2-3
CASSVQRTSGGRAGADTQYF
>15|-|TRBV20-1|few|TRBJ2-1
CSASVVAETYNEQFF
>16|TRBD2|TRBV10-3|-|TRBJ2-3
CAIRESSGSGTDTQYF
>14|-|TRBV2|-|TRBJ1-5
CASLRGLGNQPQHF
>15|-|TRBV20-1|few|TRBJ1-5
CSARDRGVSNQPQHF
>11|-|TRBV30|-|TRBJ2-5
CAWSVRETQYF
>15|-|TRBV10-1|-|TRBJ2-3
CASSGSGLPGDTQYF
>14|-|TRBV2|-|TRBJ2-7
CASSEEWQPYEQYF
>16|TRBD1|TRBV6-1|few|TRBJ1-2
CASSEARDRGSRGYTF
>13|-|TRBV20-1|-|TRBJ2-4
CSAIGDAKNIQYF
>18|-|TRBV7-7|-|TRBJ2-2
CASSERQEKRPDTGELFF
>13|-|TRBV7-2|few|TRBJ1-5
CASGVRGQQPQHF
>15|-|TRBV10-2|-|TRBJ2-7
CASSDQATDRREQYF
>14|TRBD1|TRBV20-1|-|TRBJ2-7
CSAPQGQGSREQYF
>11|-|TRBV20-1|-|TRBJ1-2
CSATGDNGYTF
>16|-|TRBV15|once|TRBJ2-2
CATSRDRPANTGELFF
>18|TRBD1|TRBV4-1|-|TRBJ1-1
CASSQETQGGVGGTEAFF
>14|TRBD2|TRBV6-1|few|TRBJ2-3
CATAGDPSTDTQYF
>13|-|TRBV20-1|few|TRBJ2-3
CSANGGPVDTQYF
>14|TRBD1|TRBV28|-|TRBJ2-7
CASLTGTGTHEQYF
>13|-|TRBV7-9|few|TRBJ2-7
CASSLAQGHEQYF
>13|-|TRBV28|-|TRBJ1-2
CASSSGTDYGYTF
>15|TRBD1|TRBV5-8|-|TRBJ2-2
CASSLMTGVAGELFF
>13|-|TRBV20-1|-|TRBJ1-1
CSANSSPDTEAFF
>19|TRBD2|TRBV27|-|TRBJ2-1
CASSLGGLAGGVSYNEQFF
>16|-|TRBV28|once|TRBJ1-5
CASRNSDKSSNQPQHF
>13|-|TRBV7-9|-|TRBJ1-2
CASSLMTPGGYTF